This T cell receptor beta chain was sequenced during a study of blood T cell repertoires in COVID-19. Study background: The origin of the acute and convalescent COVID-19 samples was the United States, Italy and Spain.

Trimming removed 7 bases from V and 9 bases from J; junction bases left unmatched: 15. The CDR3 runs to 16 residues. In germline, CDR1 is LNHDA, CDR2 SQIVND (reference sequence). In the original workflow: Researchers report that nucleated cell counts were estimated from reference gene primer amplification. Repertoires were generated with immunoSEQ multiplex PCR, while TCRdb's copy carries only in-frame clones and drops some. The V and J calls and clone size come from that table; D and trimming were worked out from the DNA. The repertoire has a few hundred thousand clones, roughly 85% of them found once; the top ten carry around 2.1%. Enrolled through a virtual design, the participants were between 18 and 89 years of age and came from about two dozen US areas. The recovered donors of Cohort 3 showed two negative PCRs, clearance, or symptom resolution.

The rearrangement joins TRBV19 to TRBJ1-5, with 10 bases aligning to TRBD1. The sequence was collected from a man aged 25 to 40 who had recovered from COVID-19. The specimen sequenced was PBMCs or T cells enriched from blood (not recorded which). The CDR3 sequence: CASTSFGDRGLRPQHF. CDR3 sequence (DNA): TGTGCCAGTACTTCGTTTGGGGACAGGGGCCTTCGGCCCCAGCATTTT.